This is a list of T cell receptor beta chains from one sample in a study of T cells in Graves' hyperthyroidism and ophthalmopathy. TCRdb independently ran MiXCR on the multiplex PCR reads; one entry per CDR3 protein. The sample holds about 600,000 distinct CDR3 sequences; 15% to 20% are singletons and the top ten take 3% to 4%. Sequenced material: blood. The origin of the receptors is a woman in her forties with Graves' ophthalmopathy. CDR3s include the opening cysteine and the closing phenylalanine or tryptophan. The order of the fields is clone size, V gene, CDR3 protein. Size values are once, few and many counts, or a class for expanded clones, and some rows have none.

many,TRBV20-1,CSAPDRESGNTIYF
few,TRBV6-1,CASSPDGTRVHEQYF
many,TRBV18,CASSPLGRSNSPLHF
many,TRBV12-3/TRBV12-4,CASSSGFQYGYTF
many,TRBV7-6,CASSQIAGYSYNEQFF
many,TRBV28,CASSFGRVKETQYF
few,TRBV5-1,CASSSRDGRTDTQYF
many,TRBV6-5,CASSYTHAAGELFF
NA,TRBV19,CASTIRDIWGKNIQYF
few,TRBV5-5,CASSVVRGGRDEQFF
many,TRBV5-6,CASSLGIADTQYF
few,TRBV13,CASSTLGGRLYEQYF
few,TRBV29-1,CSVETVWRGGDSQETQYF
many,TRBV28,CASRPRERERTDTQYF
many,TRBV2,CASSGDRRNTEAFF
many,TRBV29-1,CSVGGTSGRPVHEQFF
few,TRBV3-1,CASSQGREGGYTF
many,TRBV9,CASSVDFSGRGAFF
NA,TRBV20-1,CSARDLRYTF
many,TRBV10-2,CASRYGEAAEQYF
many,TRBV12-3/TRBV12-4,CASSFAGSYEQYF
many,TRBV11-2,CASSLDLGSPLHF
NA,TRBV4-1,CASSQDYTGAGVNQPQHF
NA,TRBV9,CASSPGTGHGYTF
many,TRBV28,CASSLLRGINQPQHF
many,TRBV7-9,CASSPLGDLSWQYF
NA,TRBV7-2,CASSLNLGFYEKLFF
few,TRBV5-1,CASTTGPKSNTGELFF
many,TRBV6-1,CASGGQDLNTGELFF
many,TRBV5-1,CANSLDRDTQYF
many,TRBV11-2,CASSLRSGLLAYEQYF
many,TRBV28,CASSLRVAKSYEQYF
few,TRBV6-1,CASSEDARTGGGSTDTQYF
few,TRBV12-3/TRBV12-4,CASSPPPGVTGPSTDTQYF